This T cell receptor beta chain comes out of a study of T cell responses to AZD1222 COVID-19 vaccine. Whole-study findings and limits: The donors showed a predominance of white British ancestry and of females, with possible underestimation of clonal diversity.

Libraries were prepared by immunoSEQ multiplex PCR; TCRdb keeps only in-frame clonotypes and omits some of them. The data show about 130,000 clones, around 94% seen once. Details on this clone: Its antigen is still unknown.

Germline-derived CDR1 and CDR2 are MDHEN and SYDVKM. This CDR3 comprises 17 residues. V lost 6 bases and J lost 2; bases outside the gene matches: 11. The source is an adult in good health. This sequence joins TRBV28 and TRBJ1-5; 9 bases line up with TRBD1. Sequences were derived from peripheral blood, sampled on day 0 of AZD1222 vaccination. The CDR3 nucleotides are TGTGCCAGCAGCAAGATGCCGGGACAGGGTGGCAATCAGCCCCAGCATTTT. Translation: CASSKMPGQGGNQPQHF.